This T cell receptor (beta chain) is drawn from a study of blood T cell repertoires in COVID-19. The overall study: Samples came from the United States, Italy and Spain, spanning acute and convalescent COVID-19. Sample material is recorded as cDNA or gDNA derived from T cells, B-cell-depleted T cells, or PBMCs.

Only in-frame clones appear in the TCRdb table, and some are missing; sequencing was by immunoSEQ multiplex PCR. The data show 95,000 to 150,000 clones, with around four fifths seen just once and around 6% held by the top ten. Source material: peripheral blood. This sequence was found in a man aged 60-69 years with acute or convalescent COVID-19.

In DNA, the CDR3 is TGTGCCAGCGAAAGTTCGCGCGGGGGGTGGACAGATACGCAGTATTTT. Translated: CASESSRGGWTDTQYF. This rearrangement joins TRBV4-2 to TRBJ2-3; 8 bases map to TRBD2. Germline V gives CDR1 LGHNA, CDR2 YNFKEQ. CDR3 length: 16 amino acids. V shed 8 bases and J 3 bases; nucleotides not matched to a gene: 13.